Given below is one TCR beta chain in context. These data come from a study of blood T cell repertoires in COVID-19. Whole-study context: From T cells, B-cell-depleted T cells, or PBMCs came the material, which was cDNA or gDNA.

The germline CDR1 and CDR2 sequences are WNHNN and SYGVQD (reference sequence). V was trimmed by 2 bases and J by 1 base, leaving 8 bases between them. The CDR3 has 14 residues. Clones were read by immunoSEQ multiplex PCR, and TCRdb kept only the in-frame ones, dropping some. The table shows 200,000 to 250,000 clones, with around 91% occurring only once. In assigning cohorts, the study relied on participant-reported clinical history. The receptor comes from a woman between 18 and 29 years old in a cohort exposed to, infected with or recovered from COVID-19 (not recorded which). The chain links TRBV10-1 to TRBJ2-5; D might be TRBD2 (6 bases). Sequenced: PBMCs or T cells enriched from blood (not recorded which). The CDR3 region is CASSEAGSQETQYF. CDR3 DNA sequence: TGCGCCAGCAGTGAGGCGGGATCCCAAGAGACCCAGTACTTC.